These 23 T cell receptor beta chains share one sample of origin, sequenced in a study of T cell responses to AZD1222 COVID-19 vaccine. Method: immunoSEQ multiplex PCR; TCRdb's copy keeps in-frame clones and lacks some. Here the sample spans roughly 89,000 clones, around nine tenths being singletons. The material was peripheral blood, obtained on day 0 of MenACWY control vaccination. The receptors shown here come from an adult in good health.

This sequence joins TRBV5-1 and TRBJ1-2; 8 bases align to TRBD1. The germline V gene has CDR1 SGHRS and CDR2 YFSETQ. The CDR3 covers 15 residues. The trim removed 3 bases at V and 0 bases at J, leaving 4 bases unmatched. CDR3 DNA sequence: TGCGCCAGCAGCTCAGGGGGCCTCACTAACTATGGCTACACCTTC. It translates to CASSSGGLTNYGYTF.

The chain has TRBV19 and TRBJ2-2; D may correspond to TRBD1 or TRBD2 (6 bases each). CDR1 and CDR2 (germline): LNHDA, SQIVND (reference sequence). V lost 8 bases to trimming and J lost 4 bases, with 17 bases between them. The CDR3 contains 15 residues. In DNA form, the CDR3 reads TGTGCCAGTGCCCGGGGCAGGGGAGGCACCGGGGAGCTGTTTTTT. Translating it yields CASARGRGGTGELFF.

J is TRBJ1-6 and V is TRBV28; D not resolved. V lost 4 bases, J lost 2 bases, and 6 bases lay in between. The germline CDR1 and CDR2 sequences are MDHEN and SYDVKM. The CDR3 has 14 amino acids. The CDR3 spells CASSSPPYNSPLHF. Written as DNA, the CDR3 is TGTGCCAGCAGTTCCCCGCCCTATAATTCACCCCTCCACTTT.

The rearrangement links TRBV28 to TRBJ2-1; 9 nucleotides agree with TRBD1. The junction had 9 bases not matched to a gene; V was cut back by 5 bases and J by 1 base. Germline CDR1 MDHEN, CDR2 SYDVKM. The CDR3 contains 17 residues. The CDR3 protein is CASSPRTGDKSYNEQFF. The CDR3 bases are TGTGCCAGCAGTCCTCGGACAGGGGACAAGTCCTACAATGAGCAGTTCTTC.

V and J are TRBV10-1 and TRBJ2-5, with 7 bases that match TRBD2. Germline CDR1 and CDR2: WNHNN and SYGVQD (reference sequence). This CDR3 has 15 amino acids. V gave up 2 bases and J gave up 5 bases; unmatched junction bases: 8. CDR3 nucleotide sequence: TGCGCCAGCAGTGAGGTGGGAGGGCCCTATGAGACCCAGTACTTC. This gives the protein CASSEVGGPYETQYF.

This chain links TRBV6-5 with TRBJ2-1, with D perhaps TRBD2 (6 bases). The CDR3 contains 15 residues. Germline V gene lookup returns CDR1 MNHEY and CDR2 SVGAGI. The V end was cut by 5 bases, the J end by 3 bases, with 14 bases between. In nucleotides, the CDR3 is TGTGCCAGCAGTCCCTCGGGACTCGGCTACAATGAGCAGTTCTTC. This encodes CASSPSGLGYNEQFF.

This clone turned up a few times. The chain combines TRBV18 with TRBJ2-2; D perhaps matches TRBD1 (7 bases). This CDR3 is 16 amino acids long. V dropped 0 bases and J dropped 7 bases, with 15 bases sitting between them. Looked up from germline, CDR1 is KGHSH and CDR2 is LQKENI. CDR3 DNA sequence: TGTGCCAGCTCACCACCTTCGGACAGGAGGGACGGGGAGCTGTTTTTT. Translated, it gives CASSPPSDRRDGELFF.

CDR3 protein: CASSNCNLYNEQFF. The CDR3 region has the DNA TGTGCCAGCAGCAATTGTAACCTATACAATGAGCAGTTCTTC. The rearrangement links TRBV21-1 to TRBJ2-1; whether TRBD2, the table's D call, matches the DNA was not checked. TRBV21-1 is assigned pseudogene status. This CDR3 has 14 residues.

This clone was counted a single time. CDR3 DNA: TGTGCCACCAACGACCGAACCCTCTACGAGCAGTACTTC. It codes for CATNDRTLYEQYF. This sequence joins TRBV24-1 and TRBJ2-7; D gene uncertain. Per germline, CDR1 KGHDR and CDR2 SFDVKD. The CDR3 runs to 13 residues. V was cut by 8 bases and J by 3 bases, with 13 bases left in between.

This chain uses TRBV4-3 with TRBJ1-3; possible D gene TRBD1, 6 bases. The germline CDR1 and CDR2 sequences are LGHNA and YSLEER. V dropped 0 bases and J dropped 7 bases, with 22 bases sitting between them. The CDR3 runs to 18 residues. CDR3 loop: CASSQDHPTGISGNTIYF. Written as DNA, the CDR3 is TGCGCCAGCAGCCAAGATCACCCCACAGGGATATCGGGCAACACCATATATTTT.

This chain connects TRBV28 to TRBJ1-6, with D possibly being TRBD1 (6 bases). CDR3 size: 17 residues. Germline V gene data show CDR1 as MDHEN and CDR2 as SYDVKM. V shed 3 bases and J shed 5 bases, with 17 bases lying between them. The CDR3: CASSLSPGTKHNSPLHF. CDR3 in DNA: TGTGCCAGCAGTTTGTCGCCCGGGACAAAGCATAATTCACCCCTCCACTTT.

CDR3 sequence (DNA): TGTGCCAGTAGTGGGGATTCCGGGACAGGGTTCGGACAGCCCCAGCATTTT. Translated: CASSGDSGTGFGQPQHF. The V and J genes are TRBV19 and TRBJ1-5; TRBD1 matches 9 bases. V was clipped by 5 bases and J by 7 bases; unmatched bases: 15. There are 17 residues in the CDR3. CDR1 is LNHDA and CDR2 is SQIVND in the germline V gene (reference sequence).

The chain joins TRBV5-1 to TRBJ1-2; TRBD1 matches 7 bases. Germline CDR1 is SGHRS and CDR2 is YFSETQ. Losses at the gene ends were 0 bases for V and 10 bases for J; bases not matched to a gene: 12. The CDR3 sequence is 15 residues long. The CDR3 sequence is CASSLDRGSGSFYTF. Here the CDR3 DNA reads TGCGCCAGCAGCTTGGACAGGGGATCGGGTTCGTTCTACACCTTC.

The chain is built from TRBV10-3 and TRBJ1-1; weak D call: TRBD1 (5 bases). CDR1 ENHRY and CDR2 SYGVKD come from the germline V gene. CDR3 length: 16 residues. V dropped 8 bases and J dropped 0 bases, with 19 bases sitting between them. The CDR3: CAISPTGEPMNTEAFF. For the CDR3, the DNA is TGTGCCATCTCACCGACGGGGGAGCCCATGAACACTGAAGCTTTCTTT.

The genes are TRBV5-4 and TRBJ1-2, with TRBD1 matching 7 bases. This CDR3 is 14 amino acids long. The junction had 3 bases not matched to a gene; V was cut back by 4 bases and J by 0 bases. Germline CDR1 SGHNT, CDR2 YYREEE (reference sequence). CDR3 nucleotide sequence: TGTGCCAGCAGCGCCGGGACAGCTAACTATGGCTACACCTTC. Its protein product is CASSAGTANYGYTF.

This clone was recorded a few times. The genes are TRBV6-5 and TRBJ1-5; no clear D. Germline lookup yields CDR1 MNHEY and CDR2 SVGAGI. V was trimmed by 6 bases and J by 0 bases, leaving 12 bases between them. The CDR3 is made up of 15 amino acids. CDR3 DNA sequence: TGTGCCAGCAGCCAACAGTCTTATAGCAATCAGCCCCAGCATTTT. This encodes CASSQQSYSNQPQHF.

The chain recombines TRBV28 with TRBJ1-2; a weak D match, TRBD1 (5 bases). Germline lookup yields CDR1 MDHEN and CDR2 SYDVKM. Trimming left V 7 bases short and J 6 bases short, with 18 bases between. This CDR3 comprises 14 residues. CDR3 coding DNA: TGTGCCAGCATCCCTCCAGGGCAGGGAGATGGCTACACCTTC. Its protein is CASIPPGQGDGYTF.

The CDR3 region has the DNA TGCGCCAGCGCCGAACAGGCGGAGAACACTGAAGCTTTCTTT. Its translation is CASAEQAENTEAFF. The V call is TRBV5-1, the J call TRBJ1-1; possible D gene TRBD1, 5 bases. Germline loops: CDR1 SGHRS, CDR2 YFSETQ. The V and J ends lost 7 bases and 1 base respectively, with 14 bases between them. This CDR3 contains 14 residues.

This clone was detected once. The chain couples TRBV7-9 to TRBJ2-7; 14 positions agree with TRBD2. Losses at the gene ends were 5 bases for V and 3 bases for J; bases not matched to a gene: 9. Per the germline V gene, CDR1 is SEHNR and CDR2 is FQNEAQ (reference sequence). This CDR3 is built from 17 residues. The CDR3 is CASSQPPTSGRDYEQYF. In DNA, the CDR3 is TGTGCCAGCAGCCAACCCCCGACTAGCGGGAGGGACTACGAGCAGTACTTC.

The chain employs TRBV28 and TRBJ2-3; 9 nucleotides agree with TRBD2. This CDR3 is 17 amino acids long. Per the germline V gene, CDR1 is MDHEN and CDR2 is SYDVKM. V shed 0 bases, J shed 2 bases, and the junction held 6 bases outside the gene matches. The CDR3 DNA sequence: TGTGCCAGCAGTTTATGGACTAGCGGACGGAACACAGATACGCAGTATTTT. Amino acid sequence: CASSLWTSGRNTDTQYF.

V gene TRBV19 combines with J gene TRBJ2-2; a weak D match, TRBD2 (7 bases). V was clipped by 5 bases and J by 1 base, with 17 bases between them. The germline V gene has CDR1 LNHDA and CDR2 SQIVND (reference sequence). This CDR3 spans 17 amino acids. The CDR3 protein is CASSPGGGEGNTGELFF. The CDR3 DNA reads as TGTGCCAGTAGTCCCGGAGGGGGGGAGGGGAACACCGGGGAGCTGTTTTTT.

The genes are TRBV7-9 and TRBJ1-2, with TRBD1 identical over 7 bases. V was clipped by 5 bases and J by 6 bases; unmatched bases: 9. Germline V gene data show CDR1 as SEHNR and CDR2 as FQNEAQ (reference sequence). CDR3 length equals 14 residues. The CDR3 region is CASSLQGNNDGYTF. CDR3 DNA sequence: TGTGCCAGCAGCCTACAGGGGAATAATGATGGCTACACCTTC.

This chain links TRBV5-1 with TRBJ2-7; a possible D gene is TRBD2 (5 bases). The germline V and J ends were trimmed by 4 bases and 4 bases, with 9 bases remaining between them. Per germline, CDR1 SGHRS and CDR2 YFSETQ. This CDR3 is 12 amino acids long. CDR3 sequence: CASSPEGYEQYF. The DNA of the CDR3 is TGCGCCAGCAGCCCAGAGGGATACGAGCAGTACTTC.